This T cell receptor beta chain originates from a study of blood T cell repertoires in COVID-19. Study context: Specimens from acute and convalescent COVID-19 originated in the United States, Italy and Spain. T cells, B-cell-depleted T cells, or PBMCs supplied cDNA or gDNA.

Sequencing was performed with immunoSEQ multiplex PCR; in TCRdb, only in-frame clones are kept and a portion is missing. The sample yields approximately 190,000 clones, over 80% seen once. Germline V gene lookup returns CDR1 SGHAT and CDR2 FQNNGV. The V gene end was trimmed by 3 bases and the J gene end by 8 bases; junction bases not matched to a gene: 9. This CDR3 is 15 amino acids long. In this sample, this clone turned up once. The rearrangement joins TRBV11-2 to TRBJ1-4; 7 bases line up with TRBD1. The sample comprised peripheral blood. The TCR originated in a woman aged 40-49 years with acute or convalescent COVID-19. Here the CDR3 DNA reads TGTGCCAGCAGCTTTACAGGGGACGGGGAGGAAAAACTGTTTTTT. Protein product: CASSFTGDGEEKLFF.